A few counts support the clone carrying this T cell receptor beta chain. The sample originates from a study of spatial heterogeneity in lung cancer. As for the study in general: A unique TCR and UMI combination showed up more than ten times in raw reads, on average.

Every cDNA TCR molecule received its own unique molecular identifier. One entry per CDR3 protein results from TCRdb running MiXCR on the 5' RACE reads. This sample has about 44,000 distinct CDR3 sequences, with 12% to 15% found just once. The time point was: sample taken at primary tumor resection. Without sorting, whole RNA was sequenced from tumor, nontumor lung or frozen PBMC. Germline loops: CDR1 KGHDR, CDR2 SFDVKD. The CDR3 length is 14 residues. V lost 3 bases, J lost 3 bases, and 7 bases lay in between. The gene calls are TRBV24-1 and TRBJ2-2; D perhaps matches TRBD1 (5 bases). The sequence came from a male donor with early-stage non-small cell lung cancer. The material was PBMCs, obtained at surgery. CDR3 protein: CATSDPRDTGELFF. Here the CDR3 DNA reads TGTGCCACCAGTGATCCCAGGGACACCGGGGAGCTGTTTTTT.